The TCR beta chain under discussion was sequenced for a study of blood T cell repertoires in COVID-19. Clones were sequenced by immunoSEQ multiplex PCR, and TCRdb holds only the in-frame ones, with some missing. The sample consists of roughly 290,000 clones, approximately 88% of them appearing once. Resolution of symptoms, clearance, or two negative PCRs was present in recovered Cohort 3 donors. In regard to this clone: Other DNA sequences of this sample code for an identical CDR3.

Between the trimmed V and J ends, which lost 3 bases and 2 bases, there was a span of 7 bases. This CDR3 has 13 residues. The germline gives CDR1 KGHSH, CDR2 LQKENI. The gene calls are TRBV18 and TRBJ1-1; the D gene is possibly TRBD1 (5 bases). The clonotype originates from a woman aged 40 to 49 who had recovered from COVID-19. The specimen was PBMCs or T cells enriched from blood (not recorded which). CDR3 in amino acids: CASSPQGNTEAFF. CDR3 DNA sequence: TGTGCCAGCTCACCTCAGGGAAACACTGAAGCTTTCTTT.